What follows describes a single T cell receptor (beta chain). Its specificity is not known. Trimming removed 5 bases from V and 8 bases from J, with 6 bases in between. Germline-derived CDR1 and CDR2 are SQVTM and ANQGSEA. CDR3 size: 10 residues. The source of the sample is a study of cytomegalovirus exposure and HLA in healthy donors. Background on the study: The approximately 120 validation repertoires used the same platform as the roughly 700 first-cohort repertoires (as reported by a later analysis). Findings of the study overall: The study flagged around 160 TCR beta chains as cytomegalovirus-associated. Rare sequences made up most TCRs, while some public TCRs were found in many donors.

The data were produced by immunoSEQ multiplex PCR, yet TCRdb's version contains in-frame clones alone and is incomplete. The repertoire holds hundreds of thousands of clones, with 88% as singletons. This chain links TRBV29-1 with TRBJ1-4; D gene uncertain. The sequencing input was PBMCs. The source is a woman in her late teens or twenties in good health and CMV-seronegative. CDR3 loop: CSVFKEKLFF. Here the CDR3 DNA reads TGCAGCGTTTTTAAAGAAAAACTGTTTTTT.